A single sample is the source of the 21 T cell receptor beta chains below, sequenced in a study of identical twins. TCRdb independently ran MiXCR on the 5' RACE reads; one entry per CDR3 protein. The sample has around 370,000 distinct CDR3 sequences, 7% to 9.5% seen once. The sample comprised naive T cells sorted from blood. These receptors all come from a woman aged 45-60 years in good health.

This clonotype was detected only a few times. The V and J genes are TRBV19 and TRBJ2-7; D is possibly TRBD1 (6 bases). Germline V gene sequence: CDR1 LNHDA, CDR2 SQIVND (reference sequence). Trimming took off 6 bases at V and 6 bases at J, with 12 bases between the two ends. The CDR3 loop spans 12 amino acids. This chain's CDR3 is CASSDTGPEQYF. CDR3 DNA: TGTGCCAGTAGCGACACAGGGCCCGAGCAGTACTTC.

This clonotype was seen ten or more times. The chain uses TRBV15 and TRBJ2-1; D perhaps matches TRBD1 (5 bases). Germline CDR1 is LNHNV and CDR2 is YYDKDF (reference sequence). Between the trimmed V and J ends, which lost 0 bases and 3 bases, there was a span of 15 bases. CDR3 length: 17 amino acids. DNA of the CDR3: TGTGCCACCAGCAGAGAAATCCGACAGAGTATCTACAATGAGCAGTTCTTC. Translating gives CATSREIRQSIYNEQFF.

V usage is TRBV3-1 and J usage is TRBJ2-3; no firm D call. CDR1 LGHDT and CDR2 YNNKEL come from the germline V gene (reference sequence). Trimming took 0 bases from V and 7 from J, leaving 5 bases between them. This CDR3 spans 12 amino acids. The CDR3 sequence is CASSQEQNTQYF. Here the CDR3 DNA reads TGTGCCAGCAGCCAAGAACAGAATACGCAGTATTTT.

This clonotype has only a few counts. CDR3 sequence: CASSFYRSGSGSSTDTQYF. The DNA for the CDR3 is TGTGCCAGCAGTTTTTACCGAAGCGGGAGTGGGTCTAGCACAGATACGCAGTATTTT. The V gene is TRBV12-3 or TRBV12-4, the J gene TRBJ2-3, with 8 bases identical to TRBD2. This CDR3 has 19 residues. V shed 3 bases and J 0 bases; nucleotides not matched to a gene: 14.

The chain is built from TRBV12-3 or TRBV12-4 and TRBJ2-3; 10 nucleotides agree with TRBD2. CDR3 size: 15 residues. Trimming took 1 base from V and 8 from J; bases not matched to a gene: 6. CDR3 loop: CASSLGAGGLSTQYF. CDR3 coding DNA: TGTGCCAGCAGTTTAGGAGCGGGAGGGCTGAGTACGCAGTATTTT.

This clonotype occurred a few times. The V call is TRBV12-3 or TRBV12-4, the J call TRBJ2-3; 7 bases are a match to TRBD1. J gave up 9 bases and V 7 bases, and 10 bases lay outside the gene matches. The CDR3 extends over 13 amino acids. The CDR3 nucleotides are TGTGCCAGCAACCTCAATGGACAGGTCACGCAGTATTTT. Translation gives CASNLNGQVTQYF.

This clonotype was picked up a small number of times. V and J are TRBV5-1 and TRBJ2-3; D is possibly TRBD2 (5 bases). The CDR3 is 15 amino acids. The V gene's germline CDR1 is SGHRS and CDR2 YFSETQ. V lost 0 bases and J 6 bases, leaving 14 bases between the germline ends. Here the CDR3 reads CASSLAAARRDTQYF. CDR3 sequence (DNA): TGCGCCAGCAGCTTGGCAGCGGCGCGTCGGGATACGCAGTATTTT.

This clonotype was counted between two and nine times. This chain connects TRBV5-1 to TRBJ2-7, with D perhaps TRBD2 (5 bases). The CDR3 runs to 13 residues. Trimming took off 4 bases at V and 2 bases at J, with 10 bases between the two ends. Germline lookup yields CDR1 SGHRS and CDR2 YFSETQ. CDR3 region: CASSRSGTYEQYV. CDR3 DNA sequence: TGCGCCAGCAGCAGAAGCGGAACCTACGAGCAGTACGTC.

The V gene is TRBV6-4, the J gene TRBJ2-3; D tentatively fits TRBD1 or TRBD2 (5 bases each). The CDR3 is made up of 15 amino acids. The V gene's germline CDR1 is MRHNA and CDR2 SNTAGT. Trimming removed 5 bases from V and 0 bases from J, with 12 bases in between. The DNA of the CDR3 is TGTGCCAGCAGTCGGGGCGGTCTCAGCACAGATACGCAGTATTTT. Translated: CASSRGGLSTDTQYF.

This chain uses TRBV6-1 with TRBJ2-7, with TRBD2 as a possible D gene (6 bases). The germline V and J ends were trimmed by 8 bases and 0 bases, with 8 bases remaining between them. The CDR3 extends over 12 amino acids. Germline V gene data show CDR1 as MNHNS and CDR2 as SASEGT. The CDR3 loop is CASPGSSYEQYV. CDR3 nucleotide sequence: TGTGCCAGCCCCGGGAGCTCCTACGAGCAGTACGTC.

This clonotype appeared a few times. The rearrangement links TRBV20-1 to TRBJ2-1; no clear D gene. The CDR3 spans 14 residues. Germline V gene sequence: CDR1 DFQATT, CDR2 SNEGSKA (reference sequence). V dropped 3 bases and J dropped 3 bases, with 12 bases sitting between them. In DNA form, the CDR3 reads TGCAGTGCTAGGCAGCTGAACCTCTACAATGAGCAGTTCTTC. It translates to CSARQLNLYNEQFF.

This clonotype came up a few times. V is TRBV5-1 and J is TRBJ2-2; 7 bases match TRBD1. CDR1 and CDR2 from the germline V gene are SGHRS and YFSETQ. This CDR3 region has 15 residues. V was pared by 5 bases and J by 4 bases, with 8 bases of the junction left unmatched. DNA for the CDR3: TGCGCCAGCAGGATACAGGGGCCCGGCACCGGGGAGCTGTTTTTT. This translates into CASRIQGPGTGELFF.

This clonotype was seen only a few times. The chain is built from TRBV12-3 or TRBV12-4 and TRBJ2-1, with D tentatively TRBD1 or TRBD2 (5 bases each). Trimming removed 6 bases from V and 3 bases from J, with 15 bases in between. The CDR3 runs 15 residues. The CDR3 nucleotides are TGTGCCAGCAGCCCGGGGCTAGGATTCTACAATGAGCAGTTCTTC. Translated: CASSPGLGFYNEQFF.

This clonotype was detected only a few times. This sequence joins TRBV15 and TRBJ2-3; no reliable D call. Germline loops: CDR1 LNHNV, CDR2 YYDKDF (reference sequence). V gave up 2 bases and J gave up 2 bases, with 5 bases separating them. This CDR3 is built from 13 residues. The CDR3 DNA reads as TGTGCCACCAGCAGACGGAACACAGATACGCAGTATTTT. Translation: CATSRRNTDTQYF.

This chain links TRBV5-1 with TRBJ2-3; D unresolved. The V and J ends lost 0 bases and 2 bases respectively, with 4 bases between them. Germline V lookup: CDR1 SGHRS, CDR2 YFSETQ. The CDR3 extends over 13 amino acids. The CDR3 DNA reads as TGCGCCAGCAGCTTGGTCACCACAGATACGCAGTATTTT. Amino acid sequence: CASSLVTTDTQYF. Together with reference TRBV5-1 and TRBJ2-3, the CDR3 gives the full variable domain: KAGVTQTPRYLIKTRGQQVTLSCSPISGHRSVSWYQQTPGQGLQFLFEYFSETQRNKGNFPGRFSGRQFSNSRSEMNVSTLELGDSALYLCASSLVTTDTQYFGPGTRLTVL.

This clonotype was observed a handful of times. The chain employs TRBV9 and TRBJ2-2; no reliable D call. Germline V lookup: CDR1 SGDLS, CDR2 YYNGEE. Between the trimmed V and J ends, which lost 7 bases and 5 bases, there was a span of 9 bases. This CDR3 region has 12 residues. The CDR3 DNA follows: TGTGCCAGCGCCCTCGAGACCGGGGAGCTGTTTTTT. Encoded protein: CASALETGELFF. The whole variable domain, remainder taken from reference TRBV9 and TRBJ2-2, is DSGVTQTPKHLITATGQRVTLRCSPRSGDLSVYWYQQSLDQGLQFLIQYYNGEERAKGNILERFSAQQFPDLHSELNLSSLELGDSALYFCASALETGELFFGEGSRLTVL.

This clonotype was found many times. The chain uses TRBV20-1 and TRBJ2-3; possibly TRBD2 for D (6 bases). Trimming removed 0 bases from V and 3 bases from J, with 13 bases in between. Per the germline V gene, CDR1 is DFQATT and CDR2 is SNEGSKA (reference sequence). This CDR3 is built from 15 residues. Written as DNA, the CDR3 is TGCAGTGCTAGAGATGCGGGCGGGAAGACAGATACGCAGTATTTT. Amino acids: CSARDAGGKTDTQYF.

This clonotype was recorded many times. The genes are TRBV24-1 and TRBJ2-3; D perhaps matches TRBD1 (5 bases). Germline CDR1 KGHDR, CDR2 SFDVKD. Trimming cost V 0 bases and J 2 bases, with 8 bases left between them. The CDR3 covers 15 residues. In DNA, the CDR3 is TGTGCCACCAGTGATTTGTGGGGCGACACAGATACGCAGTATTTT. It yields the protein CATSDLWGDTDTQYF.

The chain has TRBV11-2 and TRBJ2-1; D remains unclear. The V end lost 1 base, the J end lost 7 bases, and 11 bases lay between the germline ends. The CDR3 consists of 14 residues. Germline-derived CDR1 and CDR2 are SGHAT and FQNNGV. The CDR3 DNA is TGTGCCAGCAGCTTAGGAGCCTCGTGGAATGAGCAGTTCTTC. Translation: CASSLGASWNEQFF.

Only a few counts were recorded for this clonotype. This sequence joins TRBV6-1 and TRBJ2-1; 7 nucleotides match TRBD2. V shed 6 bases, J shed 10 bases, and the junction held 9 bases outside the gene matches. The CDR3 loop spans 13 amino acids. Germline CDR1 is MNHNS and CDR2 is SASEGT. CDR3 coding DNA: TGTGCCAGCAGAGCGGGGCTCGAGGAGGAGCAGTTCTTC. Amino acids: CASRAGLEEEQFF.

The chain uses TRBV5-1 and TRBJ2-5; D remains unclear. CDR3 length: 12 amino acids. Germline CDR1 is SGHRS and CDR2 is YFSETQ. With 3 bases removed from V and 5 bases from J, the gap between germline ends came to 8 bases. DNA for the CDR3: TGCGCCAGCAGCTGGCTGGAGGAGACCCAGTACTTC. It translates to CASSWLEETQYF.